The clone carrying this T cell receptor (beta chain) was counted only a few times. Per the original data handling: Estimation of nucleated cell counts relied on the amplification of reference gene primers. Measured with immunoSEQ multiplex PCR; TCRdb has only the in-frame clones, and not every one. That table supplies the V and J calls and clone size; D and trimming were determined from the DNA. The repertoire holds more than 150,000 clones, with more than 75% as singletons. Germline V gene sequence: CDR1 LNHDA, CDR2 SQIVND (reference sequence). CDR3 length: 14 residues. These data come from a study of blood T cell repertoires in COVID-19. Background on the study: From T cells, B-cell-depleted T cells, or PBMCs came the material, which was cDNA or gDNA.

This study enrolled people aged 18 to 89 from about 24 US geographic areas. The sequenced sample consisted of PBMCs or T cells enriched from blood (not recorded which). The receptor's source is a man between 60 and 70 years old who had been exposed to COVID-19. J is TRBJ2-2 and V is TRBV19; 8 bases are a match to TRBD1. CDR3 coding DNA: TGTGCATCAACAGGGGGGTGGGGCACCGGGGAGCTGTTTTTT. This encodes CASTGGWGTGELFF.